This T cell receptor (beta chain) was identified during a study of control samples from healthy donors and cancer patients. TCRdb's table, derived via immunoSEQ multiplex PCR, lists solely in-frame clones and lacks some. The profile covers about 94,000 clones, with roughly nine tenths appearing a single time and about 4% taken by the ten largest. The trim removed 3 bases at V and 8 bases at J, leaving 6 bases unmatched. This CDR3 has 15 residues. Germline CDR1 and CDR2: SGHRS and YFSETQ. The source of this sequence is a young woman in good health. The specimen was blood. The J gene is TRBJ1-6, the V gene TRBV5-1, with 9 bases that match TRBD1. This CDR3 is CASSSPGQGDSPLHF. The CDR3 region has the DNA TGCGCCAGCAGCTCACCGGGACAGGGTGATTCACCCCTCCACTTT.